A selection of T cell receptor beta chains follows, all from one sample in a study of blood T cell repertoires in COVID-19. Only in-frame clones appear in the TCRdb table, and some are missing; sequencing was by immunoSEQ multiplex PCR. The data hold 100,000 to 150,000 clones, with about 88% observed a single time. The sequencing input was PBMCs or T cells enriched from blood (not recorded which). The receptors were gathered from a woman aged 45-59 years who had recovered from COVID-19. Both conserved end residues are part of each CDR3. Each record gives: D gene, J gene, V gene, clone size, CDR3 protein, CDR3 DNA. The D gene is left open where the match is weak. Clone size appears in some rows only: once, few, many, or a class for an expanded clone.

>TRBD2|TRBJ2-2|TRBV10-3|.
CAISVLAGPTGELFF
TGTGCCATCAGTGTATTAGCGGGGCCCACCGGGGAGCTGTTTTTT
>.|TRBJ1-2|TRBV12-3/TRBV12-4|.
CASSIQDNYGYTF
TGTGCCAGCAGTATACAGGATAACTATGGCTACACCTTC
>TRBD2|TRBJ2-1|TRBV5-1|few
CASSSVAGGSYNEQFF
TGCGCCAGCAGCTCGGTAGCGGGGGGGTCCTACAATGAGCAGTTCTTC
>TRBD1|TRBJ1-6|TRBV3-1/TRBV3-2|once
CASSQADRGNSPLHF
TGTGCCAGCAGCCAAGCCGACAGGGGCAATTCACCCCTCCACTTT
>TRBD1|TRBJ2-3|TRBV7-9|once
CASSDWTGERTDTQYF
TGTGCCAGCAGCGATTGGACAGGGGAGCGCACAGATACGCAGTATTTT
>.|TRBJ2-3|TRBV6-2/TRBV6-3|.
CASSYSIRWRGGTDTQYF
TGTGCCAGCAGTTACTCGATCAGGTGGCGGGGAGGTACAGATACGCAGTATTTT
>.|TRBJ2-5|TRBV11-2|once
CASSYGAGTQYF
TGTGCCAGCAGCTATGGGGCTGGGACCCAGTACTTC
>TRBD2|TRBJ2-5|TRBV11-3|once
CASSLGPSGGPQETQYF
TGTGCCAGCAGCTTAGGCCCTAGCGGGGGGCCACAAGAGACCCAGTACTTC
>TRBD1|TRBJ2-3|TRBV9|.
CASSVAGGQPDTQYF
TGTGCCAGCAGCGTAGCTGGGGGACAGCCAGATACGCAGTATTTT
>TRBD1|TRBJ2-7|TRBV15|.
CATSRVDRATYEQYF
TGTGCCACCAGCAGAGTGGACAGGGCTACCTACGAGCAGTACTTC
>TRBD1|TRBJ2-2|TRBV16|.
CASSHLQGWRTGELFF
TGTGCCAGCAGCCACCTACAGGGGTGGCGGACCGGGGAGCTGTTTTTT
>TRBD1|TRBJ2-7|TRBV6-5|.
CATDRGASYEQYF
TGTGCCACCGACAGGGGGGCGTCCTACGAGCAGTACTTC
>TRBD1|TRBJ2-2|TRBV19|.
CASSTTDRVNTGELFF
TGTGCCAGTAGTACCACCGACAGGGTCAACACCGGGGAGCTGTTTTTT
>TRBD1|TRBJ1-1|TRBV10-3|.
CATRTGVQTEAFF
TGTGCCACCCGCACAGGGGTACAAACTGAAGCTTTCTTT
>TRBD2|TRBJ2-1|TRBV11-2|once
CASSALGGGYEQFF
TGTGCCAGCAGCGCCCTCGGCGGGGGGTATGAGCAGTTCTTC